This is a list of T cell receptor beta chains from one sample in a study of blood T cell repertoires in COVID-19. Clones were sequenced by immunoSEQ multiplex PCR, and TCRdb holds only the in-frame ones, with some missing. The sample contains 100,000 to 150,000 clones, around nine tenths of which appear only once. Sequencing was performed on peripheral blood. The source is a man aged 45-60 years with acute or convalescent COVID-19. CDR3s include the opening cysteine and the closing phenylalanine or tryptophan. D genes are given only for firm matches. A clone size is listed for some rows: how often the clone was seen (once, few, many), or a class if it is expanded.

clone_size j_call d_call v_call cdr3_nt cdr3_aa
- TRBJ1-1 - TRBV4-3 TGCGCCAGCAGCCAAGTGACTAGGGGCACTGAAGCTTTCTTT CASSQVTRGTEAFF
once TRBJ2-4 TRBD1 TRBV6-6 TGTGCCAGCAGTTACTCGGTACAGGGGGCAAACATTCAGTACTTC CASSYSVQGANIQYF
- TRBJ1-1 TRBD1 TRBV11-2 TGTGCCAGCAGTCCTCCGGGACAGGGGGTTGATGAAGCTTTCTTT CASSPPGQGVDEAFF
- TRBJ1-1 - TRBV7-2 TGTGCCAGCAGCCCCGGGTCATATCGCACTGAAGCTTTCTTT CASSPGSYRTEAFF
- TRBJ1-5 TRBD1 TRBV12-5 TGTGCTAGTGGTCCCCCAGGGGGCGCGGGCAATCAGCCCCAGCATTTT CASGPPGGAGNQPQHF
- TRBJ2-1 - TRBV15 TGTGCCACCAGCAGATGGCCAGTAATCTCCTACAATGAGCAGTTCTTC CATSRWPVISYNEQFF
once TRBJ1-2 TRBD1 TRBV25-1 TGTGCCAGCAGTCTGTCCGGGACAGGGGGCGCTGGCTACACCTTC CASSLSGTGGAGYTF
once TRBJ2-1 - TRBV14 TGTGCCAGCAGCCAGGAGACAGGAAGCTCCTACAATGAGCAGTTCTTC CASSQETGSSYNEQFF
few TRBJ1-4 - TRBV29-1 TGCAGCGTTGGATTCGGTGAAAAACTGTTTTTT CSVGFGEKLFF
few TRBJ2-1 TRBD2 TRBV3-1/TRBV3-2 TGTGCCAGCAGCCAAGTAAGTCTAGCGGGAGTTGAGCAGTTCTTC CASSQVSLAGVEQFF
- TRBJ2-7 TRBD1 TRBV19 TGTGCCAGTAGTATTGGGACAGGGACCTACGAGCAGTACTTC CASSIGTGTYEQYF
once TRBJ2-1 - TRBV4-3 TGCGCCAGCAGCCAAGTCGTAGCTGGGGCTGAGCAGTTCTTC CASSQVVAGAEQFF
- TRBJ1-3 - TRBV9 TGTGCCAGCAGCCCCCGTGTAGGGCCGCGGGCTGGAAACACCATATATTTT CASSPRVGPRAGNTIYF
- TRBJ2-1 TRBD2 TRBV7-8 TGTGCCAGCAGCCCTACTAGCGTAGGTGAGCAGTTCTTC CASSPTSVGEQFF
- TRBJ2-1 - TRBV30 TGTGCCTGGAGCCCCTCACGTACGAGCTCCTACAATGAGCAGTTCTTC CAWSPSRTSSYNEQFF
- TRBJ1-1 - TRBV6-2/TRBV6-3 TGTGCCAGCAGTTACTCGAGGACCCTAGGGGGTAACACTGAAGCTTTCTTT CASSYSRTLGGNTEAFF
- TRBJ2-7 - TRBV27 TGTGCCAGCAGTAGGGGCCCCCAGCCCTACGAGCAGTACTTC CASSRGPQPYEQYF
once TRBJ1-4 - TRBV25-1 TGTGCCAGCAGTGACCCCGAGGGTACTAATGAAAAACTGTTTTTT CASSDPEGTNEKLFF
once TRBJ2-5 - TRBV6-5 TGTGCCAGCAGTTACTCAGAGGTGGGTCAAGAGACCCAGTACTTC CASSYSEVGQETQYF
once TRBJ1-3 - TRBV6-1 TGTGCCAGCAGTGAAGTGGCGGGGGCTGGAAACACCATATATTTT CASSEVAGAGNTIYF
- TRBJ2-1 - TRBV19 TGTGCCAGTAGTATAGCGGGTTTTAGGAGGGCAAATGAGCAGTTCTTC CASSIAGFRRANEQFF
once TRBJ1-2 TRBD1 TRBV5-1 TGCGCCAGCAGCTTGGGTGTGGGACAGGACTTTTATGGCTACACCTTC CASSLGVGQDFYGYTF
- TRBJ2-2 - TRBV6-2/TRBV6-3 TGTGCCAGCAGTCGGTGGACGGGAAACACCGGGGAGCTGTTTTTT CASSRWTGNTGELFF
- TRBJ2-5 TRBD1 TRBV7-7 TGTGCCAGCAGCAGCCCCGGGACAGGGCGCGAGACCCAGTACTTC CASSSPGTGRETQYF
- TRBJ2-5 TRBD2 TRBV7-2 TGTGCCAGCAGCCCGGTTCGGGCGGGAGCCGGAGAGACCCAGTACTTC CASSPVRAGAGETQYF
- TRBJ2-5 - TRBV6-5 TGTGCCAGCAGTCGCAGGCCCGAAGAGACCCAGTACTTC CASSRRPEETQYF
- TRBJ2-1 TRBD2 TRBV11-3 TGTGCCAGCAGCTCCCGACTAGCGGGAGGGGGAGAACAGTTCTTC CASSSRLAGGGEQFF
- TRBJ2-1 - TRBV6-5 TGTGCCAGCAGTTACGGCGGGACCTACAATGAGCAGTTCTTC CASSYGGTYNEQFF
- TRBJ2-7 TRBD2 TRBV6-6 TGTGCCAGCAGCGAACTAGCGGGAGGGCGAAACGAGCAGTACTTC CASSELAGGRNEQYF
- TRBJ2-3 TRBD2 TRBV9 TGTGCCAGCAGCGTAGGGGGACAAGTCGGGACTAGCGGCACAGATACGCAGTATTTT CASSVGGQVGTSGTDTQYF
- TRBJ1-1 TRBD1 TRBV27 TGTGCCAGCAGTCAGGGGGTCAGCGCTGAAGCTTTCTTT CASSQGVSAEAFF
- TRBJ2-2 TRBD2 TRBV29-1 TGCAGCGTTGCCCGGGACTACCCGGACACCGGGGAGCTGTTTTTT CSVARDYPDTGELFF
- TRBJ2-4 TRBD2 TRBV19 TGTGCCAGTAGTCCGGGAGGGCGGCTAGCCAAAAACATTCAGTACTTC CASSPGGRLAKNIQYF
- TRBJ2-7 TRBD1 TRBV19 TGTGCCAGTAGGGGCAGGGGGTGGCACGAGCAGTACTTC CASRGRGWHEQYF
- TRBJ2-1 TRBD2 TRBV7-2 TGTGCCAGCAGCCCTGCGGGGGGGAGCTCCTACAATGAGCAGTTCTTC CASSPAGGSSYNEQFF
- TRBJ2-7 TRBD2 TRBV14 TGTGCCAGCAGCCTGGGACTAGCGGTTATCTACGAGCAGTACTTC CASSLGLAVIYEQYF
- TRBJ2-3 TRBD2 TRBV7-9 TGTGCCAGCAGCCTCAATAGCGGGAGGGATTTAGATACGCAGTATTTT CASSLNSGRDLDTQYF
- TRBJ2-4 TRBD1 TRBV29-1 TGCAGCGTTGCAGGGGGACAACAGGGTTCCAAAAACATTCAGTACTTC CSVAGGQQGSKNIQYF
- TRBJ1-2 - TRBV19 TGTGCCAGTAGTCTCTTAGACAGGAGTAACTATGGCTACACCTTC CASSLLDRSNYGYTF
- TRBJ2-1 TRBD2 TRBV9 TGTGCCAGCAGCGTGACAGAAGCGGGGTCCTACAATGAGCAGTTCTTC CASSVTEAGSYNEQFF
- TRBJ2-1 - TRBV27 TGTGCCAGCAGCCAGGCTGGAGGCAATGAGCAGTTCTTC CASSQAGGNEQFF
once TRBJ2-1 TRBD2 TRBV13 TGTGCCAGCAGCGTCACACTAGCGGGATACTACAATGAGCAGTTCTTC CASSVTLAGYYNEQFF
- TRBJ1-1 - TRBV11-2 TGTGCCAGCAGCCAGGGCCTGAACACTGAAGCTTTCTTT CASSQGLNTEAFF
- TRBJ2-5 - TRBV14 TGTGCCAGCAGCCAATGGGTCGTAGGGAGGGAGACCCAGTACTTC CASSQWVVGRETQYF
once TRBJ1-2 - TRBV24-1 TGTGCCACCAGTCGTAGCACCGCCTATGGCTACACCTTC CATSRSTAYGYTF
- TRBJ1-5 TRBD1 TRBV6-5 TGTGCCAGCAGAAACCGGGACAGGGGCATTCAGCCCCAGCATTTT CASRNRDRGIQPQHF
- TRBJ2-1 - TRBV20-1 TGCAGTCTCCCCAATGAGCAGTTCTTC CSLPNEQFF
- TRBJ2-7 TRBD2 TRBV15 TGTGCCACCAGCAGAGATCTTAGCGGGAGCTCCTACGAGCAGTACTTC CATSRDLSGSSYEQYF
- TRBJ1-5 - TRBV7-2 TGTGCCAGCAGCTTCCGGAGCAATCAGCCCCAGCATTTT CASSFRSNQPQHF
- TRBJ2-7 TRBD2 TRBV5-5 TGTGCCAGCAGAGCTACTAGCGGGAGCTTTAACGAGCAGTACTTC CASRATSGSFNEQYF
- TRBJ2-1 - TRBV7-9 TGTGCCAGCAGCTTAGGGACAAACAATGAGCAGTTCTTC CASSLGTNNEQFF
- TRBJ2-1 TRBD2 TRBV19 TGTGCCAGTAGTCCGAGGGGACTAGCGGAGAATGAGCAGTTCTTC CASSPRGLAENEQFF
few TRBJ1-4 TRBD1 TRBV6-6 TGTGCCAGCAGTTACCTGGGACAGGGTAATGAAAAACTGTTTTTT CASSYLGQGNEKLFF